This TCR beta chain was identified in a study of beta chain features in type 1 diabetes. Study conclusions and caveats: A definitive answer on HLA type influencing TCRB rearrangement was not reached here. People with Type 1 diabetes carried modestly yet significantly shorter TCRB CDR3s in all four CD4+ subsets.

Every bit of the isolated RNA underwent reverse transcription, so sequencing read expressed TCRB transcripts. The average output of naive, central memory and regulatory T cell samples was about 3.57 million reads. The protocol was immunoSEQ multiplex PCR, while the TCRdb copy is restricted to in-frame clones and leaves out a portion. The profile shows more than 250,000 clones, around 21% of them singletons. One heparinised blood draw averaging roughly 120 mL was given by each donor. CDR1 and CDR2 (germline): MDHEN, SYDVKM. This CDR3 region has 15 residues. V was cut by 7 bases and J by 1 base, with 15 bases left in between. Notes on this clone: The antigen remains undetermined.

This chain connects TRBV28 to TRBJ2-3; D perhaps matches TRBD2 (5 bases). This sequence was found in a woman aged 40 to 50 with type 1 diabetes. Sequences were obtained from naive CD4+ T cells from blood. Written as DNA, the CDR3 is TGTGCCAGCACCGAGGGAAGCCTCGGCACAGATACGCAGTATTTT. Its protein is CASTEGSLGTDTQYF.